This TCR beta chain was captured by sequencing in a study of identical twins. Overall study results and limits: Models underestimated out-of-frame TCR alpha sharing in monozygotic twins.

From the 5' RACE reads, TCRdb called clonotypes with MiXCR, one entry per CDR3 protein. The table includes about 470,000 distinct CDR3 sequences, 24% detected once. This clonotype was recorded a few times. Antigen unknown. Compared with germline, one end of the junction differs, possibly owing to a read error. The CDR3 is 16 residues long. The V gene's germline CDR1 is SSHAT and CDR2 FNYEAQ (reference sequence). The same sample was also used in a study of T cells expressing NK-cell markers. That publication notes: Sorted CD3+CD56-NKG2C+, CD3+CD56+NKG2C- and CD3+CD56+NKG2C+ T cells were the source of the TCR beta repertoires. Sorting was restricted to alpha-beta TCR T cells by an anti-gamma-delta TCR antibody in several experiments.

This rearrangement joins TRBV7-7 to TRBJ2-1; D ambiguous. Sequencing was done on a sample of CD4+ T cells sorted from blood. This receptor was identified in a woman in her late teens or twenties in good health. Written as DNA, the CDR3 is TGTGCTAGCAGCTTAGGTGCAGGAGCTAGTGTCCATGAGCAGTTCTTC. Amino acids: CASSLGAGASVHEQFF.